The TCR beta chain described here comes from a study of T cell responses to AZD1222 COVID-19 vaccine (dated by TCRdb to the early 2020s). Study-level background: AZD1222 recipients whose second dose came at about 4 weeks and those whose second dose came at about 12 weeks were combined into one group, since spike-specific TCR depth and breadth did not differ between the two schedules. Enrollment into the trials was organized by age into subgroups of 18-55, 56-69 and 70-plus years, and those subgroups contained approximately 150, 30 and 60 TCR-sequenced participants, respectively. TCR sequencing covered some 250 trial participants: 207 given two doses of AZD1222 and 26 given two doses of MenACWY control vaccine.

The time point label corresponds to: baseline before first vaccination. Vaccinee samples came from UK trials COV001 and COV002, including a single-blind randomized controlled phase 2/3 trial of AZD1222 (ChAdOx1 nCoV-19) in healthy adults. For TCRbeta chain sequencing, PBMC samples from trial participants were taken at day 0 and at day 28 after the second dose. Beyond this particular receptor, the publication reports: Reportedly, close to half of the unique spike-specific TCRs recognized epitopes lying outside the regions that are mutated in the B.1.351 and B.1.1.7 variants. The 56-69-year group was small, and its depth increase did not reach significance, likely because of low power. The whole spike protein was spanned by vaccine-associated CD4 TCRs, and dominant responses were seen in regions 160-218 and 743-854. Most participants were white British and females outnumbered males, and the authors suggested that clonal diversity may have been underestimated. Because no day 14 peak-response samples were available, the repertoires could be characterized only after the peak T cell response. Conclusions about previously exposed vaccinees are limited because only six or seven AZD1222 recipients were SARS-CoV-2 seropositive at baseline. After two AZD1222 doses, both the breadth and the depth of spike-specific TCRs were significantly higher than at day 0 and than in MenACWY recipients.

Its CDR3 holds 14 amino acids, cysteine through phenylalanine. Only the CDR3 region is kept as DNA, spanning 42 bases read in frame from base 1. Trimming takes 5 bases off V and 6 bases off J; junction bases not matched to a gene: 3. Taken from the germline V gene (reference sequence), the CDR1 and CDR2 loops are LNHDA and SQIVND. The CDR3 regions of human TCRbeta chains were subjected to immunosequencing. The paper's processing steps were these. TCRs in the repertoires were matched against a reference library of SARS-CoV-2-specific TCRs that had been generated with the MIRA antigen-specificity platform. Breadth was defined as the fraction of unique TCRs that were SARS-CoV-2-associated, and depth was defined as the fraction of total T cells that were SARS-CoV-2-associated. Each spike-specific TCR was assigned to its reactive spike region and to a CD4 or CD8 class using the MIRA data. Log10-transformed breadth and depth values were compared by one-way ANOVA with Sidak's multiple comparisons tests. In TCRdb, the immuneACCESS table is reduced to in-frame sequences with V and J assigned. These tables do not hold every clone; where another copy was compared, an unresolved V gene accounts for under half, and the others remain unexplained. V, J and clone size derive from that table, while D and trimming were established from the DNA sequence. The sample has over 90,000 clones on record, roughly 84% of them singletons. About a sixth of the sample comes from the top ten.

As concerns this clone: Its cognate antigen has yet to be identified. Base qualities were left out, and no much larger clone turns up one base away.

The TCR sequence derives from an adult in good health. The rearranged chain carries TRBV19 and TRBJ2-1; TRBD1 lines up with 11 middle nucleotides. This specimen consisted of peripheral blood, obtained on day 0 of AZD1222 vaccination. The sequence in DNA is TGTGCCAGTAGTCCCGGGACAGGGGGCAATGAGCAGTTCTTC. Its protein reads: CASSPGTGGNEQFF.